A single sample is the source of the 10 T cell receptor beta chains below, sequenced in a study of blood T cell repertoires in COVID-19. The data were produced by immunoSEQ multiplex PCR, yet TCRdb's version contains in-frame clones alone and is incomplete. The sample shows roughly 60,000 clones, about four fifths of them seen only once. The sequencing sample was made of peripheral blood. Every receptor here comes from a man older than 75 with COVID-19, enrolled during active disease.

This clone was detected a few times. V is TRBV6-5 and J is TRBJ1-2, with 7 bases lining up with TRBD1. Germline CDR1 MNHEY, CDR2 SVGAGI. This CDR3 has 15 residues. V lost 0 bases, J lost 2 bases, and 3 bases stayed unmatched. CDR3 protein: CASSYSAGGNYGYTF. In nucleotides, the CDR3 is TGTGCCAGCAGTTACTCGGCAGGGGGAAACTATGGCTACACCTTC.

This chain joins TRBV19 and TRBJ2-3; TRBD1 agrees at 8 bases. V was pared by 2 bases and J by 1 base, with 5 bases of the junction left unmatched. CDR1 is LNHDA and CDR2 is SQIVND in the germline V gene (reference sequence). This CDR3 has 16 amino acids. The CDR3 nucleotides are TGTGCCAGTAGTATAACCCAGGGGGCTGGCACAGATACGCAGTATTTT. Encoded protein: CASSITQGAGTDTQYF.

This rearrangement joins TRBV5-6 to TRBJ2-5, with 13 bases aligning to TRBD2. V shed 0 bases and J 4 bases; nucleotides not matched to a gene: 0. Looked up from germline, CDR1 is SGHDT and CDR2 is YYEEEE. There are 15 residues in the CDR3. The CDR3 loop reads CASSLGLAGGETQYF. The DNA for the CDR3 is TGTGCCAGCAGCTTGGGACTAGCGGGAGGAGAGACCCAGTACTTC.

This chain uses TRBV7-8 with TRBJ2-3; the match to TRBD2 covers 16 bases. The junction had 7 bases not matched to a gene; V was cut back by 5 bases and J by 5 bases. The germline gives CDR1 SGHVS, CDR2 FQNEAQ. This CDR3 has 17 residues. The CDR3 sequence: CASSPGLAGGPLDTQYF. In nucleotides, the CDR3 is TGTGCCAGCAGCCCGGGACTAGCGGGAGGGCCATTAGATACGCAGTATTTT.

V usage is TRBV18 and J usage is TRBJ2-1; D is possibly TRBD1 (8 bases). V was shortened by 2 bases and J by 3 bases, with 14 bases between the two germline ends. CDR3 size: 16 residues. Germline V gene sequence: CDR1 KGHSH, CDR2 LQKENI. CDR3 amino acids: CASSPVTGGVYNEQFF. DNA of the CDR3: TGTGCCAGCTCACCAGTTACAGGGGGGGTCTACAATGAGCAGTTCTTC.

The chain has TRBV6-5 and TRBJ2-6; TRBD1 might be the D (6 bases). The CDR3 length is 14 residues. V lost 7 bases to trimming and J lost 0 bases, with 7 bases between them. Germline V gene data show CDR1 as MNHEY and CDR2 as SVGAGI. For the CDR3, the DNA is TGTGCCAGCACAGGGGACTCTGGGGCCAACGTCCTGACTTTC. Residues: CASTGDSGANVLTF.

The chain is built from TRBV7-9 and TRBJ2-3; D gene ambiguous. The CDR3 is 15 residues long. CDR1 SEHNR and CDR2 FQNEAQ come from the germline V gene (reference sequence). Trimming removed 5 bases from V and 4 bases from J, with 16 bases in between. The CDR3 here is CASSRPLGFADTQYF. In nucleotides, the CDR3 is TGTGCCAGCAGCCGACCGCTAGGTTTCGCAGATACGCAGTATTTT.

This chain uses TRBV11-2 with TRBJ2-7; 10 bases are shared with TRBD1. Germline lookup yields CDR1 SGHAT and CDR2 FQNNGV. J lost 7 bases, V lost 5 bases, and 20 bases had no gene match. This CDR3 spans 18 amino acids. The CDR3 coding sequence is TGTGCCAGCAGCCTAGGAGTCCTCGGTGACAGGGGGCGACGAGAGCAGTACTTC. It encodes CASSLGVLGDRGRREQYF.

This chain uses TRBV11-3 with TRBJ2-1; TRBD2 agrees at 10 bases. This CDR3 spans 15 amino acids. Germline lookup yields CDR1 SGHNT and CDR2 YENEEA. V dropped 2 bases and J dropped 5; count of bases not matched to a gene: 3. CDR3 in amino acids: CASSLRGLANNEQFF. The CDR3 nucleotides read TGTGCCAGCAGCTTACGGGGACTAGCGAACAATGAGCAGTTCTTC. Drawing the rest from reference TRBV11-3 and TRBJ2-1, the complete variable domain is EAGVVQSPRYKIIEKKQPVAFWCNPISGHNTLYWYLQNLGQGPELLIRYENEEAVDDSQLPKDRFSAERLKGVDSTLKIQPAELGDSAVYLCASSLRGLANNEQFFGPGTRLTVL.

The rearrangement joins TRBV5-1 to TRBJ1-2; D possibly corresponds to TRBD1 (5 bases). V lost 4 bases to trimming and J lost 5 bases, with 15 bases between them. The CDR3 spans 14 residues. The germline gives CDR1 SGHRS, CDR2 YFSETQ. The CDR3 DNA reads TGCGCCAGCAGCCCTGACAGAAATGGATATGGCTACACCTTC. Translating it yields CASSPDRNGYGYTF.